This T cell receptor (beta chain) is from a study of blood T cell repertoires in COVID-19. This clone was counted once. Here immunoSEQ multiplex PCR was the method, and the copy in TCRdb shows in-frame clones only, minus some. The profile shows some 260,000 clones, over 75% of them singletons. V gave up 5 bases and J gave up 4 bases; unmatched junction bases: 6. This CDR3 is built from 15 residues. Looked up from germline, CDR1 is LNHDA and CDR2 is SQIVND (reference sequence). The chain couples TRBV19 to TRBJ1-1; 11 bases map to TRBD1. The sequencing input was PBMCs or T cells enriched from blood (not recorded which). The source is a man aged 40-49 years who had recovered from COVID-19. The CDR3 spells CASSRGQGVGTEAFF. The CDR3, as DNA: TGTGCCAGTAGTCGGGGACAGGGGGTAGGCACTGAAGCTTTCTTT.